This T cell receptor beta chain comes out of a study of shared clonotypes between healthy human individuals. Per the original data handling: Filtering differed, since immunoSEQ gave only junction sequences and no quality scores. The data were produced by immunoSEQ multiplex PCR, yet TCRdb's version contains in-frame clones alone and is incomplete. V, J and clone size are those of that table, while D and trimming were read from the DNA. The sample has over 400,000 clones; 81% are singletons. Donors were healthy HIV-negative adults without recent acute infections or vaccinations. The CDR3 runs 14 residues. CDR1 is SGHRS and CDR2 is YFSETQ in the germline V gene.

The V call is TRBV5-1, the J call TRBJ2-2; TRBD1 aligns across 9 bases. The end of the DNA is better explained by TRBJ1-1, so the J call may be wrong. The receptor was isolated from a woman aged 40 to 50 in good health. Some clones in this sample may be carry-over from other donors' samples. Sequencing was performed on PBMCs. Written as DNA, the CDR3 is TGCGCCAGCAGCTCGGACAGGGGGAACACTGAAGCTTTCTTT. Protein: CASSSDRGNTEAFF.